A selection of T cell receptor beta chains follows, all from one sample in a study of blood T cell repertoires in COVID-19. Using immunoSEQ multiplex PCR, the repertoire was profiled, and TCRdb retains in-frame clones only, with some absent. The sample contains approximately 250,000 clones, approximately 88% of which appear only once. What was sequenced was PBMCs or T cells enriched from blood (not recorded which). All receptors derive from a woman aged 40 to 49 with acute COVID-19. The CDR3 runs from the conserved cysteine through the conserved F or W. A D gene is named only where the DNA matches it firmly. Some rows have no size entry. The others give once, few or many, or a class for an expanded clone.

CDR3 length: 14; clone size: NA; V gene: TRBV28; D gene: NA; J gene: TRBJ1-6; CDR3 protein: CASNIRETLSPLHF; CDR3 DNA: TGTGCCAGCAATATCCGGGAAACGCTCTCACCCCTCCACTTT
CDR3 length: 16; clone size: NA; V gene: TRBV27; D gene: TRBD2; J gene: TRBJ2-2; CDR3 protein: CASRGGRSFGGGELFF; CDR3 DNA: TGTGCCAGCAGAGGCGGGAGGTCCTTTGGGGGCGGGGAGCTGTTTTTT
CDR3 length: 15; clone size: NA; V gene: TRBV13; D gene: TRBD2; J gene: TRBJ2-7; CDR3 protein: CASSSGLAGVTEQYF; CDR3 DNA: TGTGCCAGCAGCTCCGGACTAGCGGGAGTCACCGAGCAGTACTTC
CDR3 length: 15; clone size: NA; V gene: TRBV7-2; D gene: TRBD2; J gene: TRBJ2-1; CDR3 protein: CASRGLAGADNEQFF; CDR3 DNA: TGTGCCAGCAGGGGACTAGCGGGAGCTGACAATGAGCAGTTCTTC
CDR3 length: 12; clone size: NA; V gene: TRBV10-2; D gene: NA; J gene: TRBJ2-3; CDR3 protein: CASTGTVDTQYF; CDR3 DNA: TGCGCCAGCACCGGGACTGTCGATACGCAGTATTTT
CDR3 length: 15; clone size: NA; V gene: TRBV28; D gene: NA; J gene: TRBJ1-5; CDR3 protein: CASSRRLTGQQPQHF; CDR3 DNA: TGTGCCAGCAGCCGACGTCTTACTGGACAGCAGCCCCAGCATTTT
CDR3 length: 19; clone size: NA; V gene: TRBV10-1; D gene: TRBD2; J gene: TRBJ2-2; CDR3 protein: CASSDSGLAGFRNTGELFF; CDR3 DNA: TGCGCCAGCAGTGATAGCGGACTAGCGGGGTTTAGGAACACCGGGGAGCTGTTTTTT
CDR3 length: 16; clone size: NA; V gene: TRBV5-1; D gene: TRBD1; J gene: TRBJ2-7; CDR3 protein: CASSTSWDRGSYEQYF; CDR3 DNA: TGCGCCAGCAGCACCTCCTGGGACAGGGGCTCCTACGAGCAGTACTTC
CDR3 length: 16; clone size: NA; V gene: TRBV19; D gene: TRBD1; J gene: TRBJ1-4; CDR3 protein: CASIARGLATNEKLFF; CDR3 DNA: TGTGCCAGTATCGCCAGGGGGCTTGCAACTAATGAAAAACTGTTTTTT
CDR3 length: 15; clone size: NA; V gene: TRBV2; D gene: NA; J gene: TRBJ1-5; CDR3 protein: CASSRTDNSNQPQHF; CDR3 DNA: TGTGCCAGCAGTCGGACAGACAATAGCAATCAGCCCCAGCATTTT
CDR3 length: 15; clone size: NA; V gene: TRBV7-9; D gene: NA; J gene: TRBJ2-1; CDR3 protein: CASSISDSSYNEQFF; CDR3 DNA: TGTGCCAGCAGCATCTCCGACAGCTCCTACAATGAGCAGTTCTTC
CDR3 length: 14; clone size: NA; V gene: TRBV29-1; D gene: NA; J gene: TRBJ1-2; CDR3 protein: CSVVSQGFNYGYTF; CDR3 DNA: TGCAGCGTAGTTAGCCAGGGGTTCAACTATGGCTACACCTTC
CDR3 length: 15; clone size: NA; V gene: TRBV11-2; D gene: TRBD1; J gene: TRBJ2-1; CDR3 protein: CASSLDTGGYNEQFF; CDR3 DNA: TGTGCCAGCAGCTTAGATACAGGGGGCTACAATGAGCAGTTCTTC
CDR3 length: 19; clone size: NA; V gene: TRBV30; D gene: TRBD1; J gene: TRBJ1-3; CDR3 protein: CAWSFTQTGGKSSGNTIYF; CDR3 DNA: TGTGCCTGGAGTTTCACTCAAACAGGGGGAAAGAGCTCTGGAAACACCATATATTTT
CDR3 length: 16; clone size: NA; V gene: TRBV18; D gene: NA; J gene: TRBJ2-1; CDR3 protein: CASSPPSRSLYNEQFF; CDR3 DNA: TGTGCCAGCTCACCACCGTCCAGGTCCCTCTACAATGAGCAGTTCTTC
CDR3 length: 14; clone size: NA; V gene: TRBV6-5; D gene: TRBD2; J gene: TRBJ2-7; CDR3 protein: CASRGLAGGEEQYF; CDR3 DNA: TGTGCCAGCAGAGGACTAGCGGGAGGCGAAGAGCAGTACTTC
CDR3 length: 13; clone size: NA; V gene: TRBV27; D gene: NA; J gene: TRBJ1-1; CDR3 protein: CASSLTRAGEAFF; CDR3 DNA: TGTGCCAGCAGTTTAACTAGGGCGGGGGAAGCTTTCTTT
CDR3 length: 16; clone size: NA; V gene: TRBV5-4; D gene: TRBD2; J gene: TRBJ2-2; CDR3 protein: CASSRRLAGGGGELFF; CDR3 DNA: TGTGCCAGCAGCCGAAGACTAGCGGGAGGGGGCGGGGAGCTGTTTTTT
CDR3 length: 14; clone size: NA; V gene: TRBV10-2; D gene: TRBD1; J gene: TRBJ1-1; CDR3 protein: CASSGGTGNTEAFF; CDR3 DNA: TGCGCCAGCAGTGGGGGGACAGGGAACACTGAAGCTTTCTTT
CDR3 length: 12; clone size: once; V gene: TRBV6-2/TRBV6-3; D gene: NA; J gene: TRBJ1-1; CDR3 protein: CASSYRRHEAFF; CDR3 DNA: TGTGCCAGCAGTTACCGGAGGCATGAAGCTTTCTTT
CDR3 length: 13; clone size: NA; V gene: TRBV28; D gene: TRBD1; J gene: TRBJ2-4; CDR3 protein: CASSTTGGNIQYF; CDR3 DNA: TGTGCCAGCAGTACGACAGGGGGGAACATTCAGTACTTC
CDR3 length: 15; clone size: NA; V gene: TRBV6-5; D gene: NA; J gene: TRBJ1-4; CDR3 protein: CASSYSPGEYEKLFF; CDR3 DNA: TGTGCCAGCAGTTACTCTCCAGGGGAGTATGAAAAACTGTTTTTT
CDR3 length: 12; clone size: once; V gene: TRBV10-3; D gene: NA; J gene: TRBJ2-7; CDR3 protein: CAISALLYEQYF; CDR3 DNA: TGTGCCATCAGTGCCCTTCTCTACGAGCAGTACTTC
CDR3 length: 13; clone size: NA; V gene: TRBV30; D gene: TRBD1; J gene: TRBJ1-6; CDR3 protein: CAWGTGGNSPLHF; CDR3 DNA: TGTGCCTGGGGGACAGGGGGAAATTCACCCCTCCACTTT
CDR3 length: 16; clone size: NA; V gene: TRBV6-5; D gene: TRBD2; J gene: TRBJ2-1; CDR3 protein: CASSYSPGLADNEQFF; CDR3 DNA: TGTGCCAGCAGTTACTCACCGGGACTAGCGGACAATGAGCAGTTCTTC
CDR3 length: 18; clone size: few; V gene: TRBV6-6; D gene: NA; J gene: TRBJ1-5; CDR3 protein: CASSPSPDFAYSNQPQHF; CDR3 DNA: TGTGCCAGCAGTCCCTCCCCCGACTTTGCATATAGCAATCAGCCCCAGCATTTT
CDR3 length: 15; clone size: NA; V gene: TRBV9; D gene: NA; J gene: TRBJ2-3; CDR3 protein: CASSVIRGLGDTQYF; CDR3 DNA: TGTGCCAGCAGCGTTATAAGGGGACTGGGAGATACGCAGTATTTT